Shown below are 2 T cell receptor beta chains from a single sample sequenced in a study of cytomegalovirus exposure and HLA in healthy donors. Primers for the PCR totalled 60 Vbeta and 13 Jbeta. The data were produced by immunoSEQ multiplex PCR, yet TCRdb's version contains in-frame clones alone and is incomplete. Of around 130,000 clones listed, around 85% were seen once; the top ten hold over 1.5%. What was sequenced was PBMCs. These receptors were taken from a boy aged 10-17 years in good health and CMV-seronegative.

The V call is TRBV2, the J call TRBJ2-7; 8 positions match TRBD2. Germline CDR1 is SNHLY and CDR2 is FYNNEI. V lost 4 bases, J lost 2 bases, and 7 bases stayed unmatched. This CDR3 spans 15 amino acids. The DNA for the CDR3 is TGTGCCAGCAGTGTCTCACTAGCGGAAACCTACGAGCAGTACTTC. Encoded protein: CASSVSLAETYEQYF.

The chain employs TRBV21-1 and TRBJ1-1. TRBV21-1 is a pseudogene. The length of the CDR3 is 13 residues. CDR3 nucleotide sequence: TGTGCCAGCAGCAGGAGGTCGACCACTGAAGCTTTCTTT. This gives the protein CASSRRSTTEAFF.